The 24 T cell receptor beta chains listed next were all sequenced from one sample in a study of T cells expressing NK-cell markers. TCRdb re-called the 5' RACE reads, yielding one record per CDR3 amino acid sequence without DNA. Here the sample table reports more than 400,000 distinct CDR3 sequences. The specimen sequenced was blood T cells: a sorted CD56 or NKG2C T cell subset, CD4+ or CD8+ T cells, or bulk PBMC T cells (not recorded which). The source is a woman between 18 and 70 years old in good health.

The chain combines TRBV3-1 with TRBJ2-4; without DNA, the TCRdb call of TRBD2 cannot be checked. In germline, CDR1 is LGHDT, CDR2 YNNKEL (reference sequence). The CDR3 totals 15 residues. This CDR3 is CASSQGRAGGNIQYF.

The genes are TRBV28 and TRBJ2-5. The CDR3 sequence is 13 residues long. Germline values: CDR1 MDHEN, CDR2 SYDVKM. This CDR3 reads CASSFNMAGTQYF. Full variable domain (rest looked up from reference TRBV28 and TRBJ2-5): DVKVTQSSRYLVKRTGEKVFLECVQDMDHENMFWYRQDPGLGLRLIYFSYDVKMKEKGDIPEGYSVSREKKERFSLILESASTNQTSMYLCASSFNMAGTQYFGPGTRLLVL.

The chain carries TRBV20-1 and TRBJ2-1; the D gene TCRdb calls, TRBD2, cannot be checked with no DNA. Germline loops: CDR1 DFQATT, CDR2 SNEGSKA (reference sequence). This CDR3 is 13 amino acids long. The CDR3 reads CSAPVARGHEQFF.

The chain carries TRBV5-4 and TRBJ2-2; TCRdb's D gene call, TRBD2, goes unchecked for lack of DNA. The germline V gene has CDR1 SGHNT and CDR2 YYREEE (reference sequence). The CDR3 covers 15 residues. The chain's CDR3 is CASSLALGSSGELFF.

V and J are TRBV20-1 and TRBJ1-2; TCRdb's D call of TRBD1 is untestable without DNA. The germline V gene encodes CDR1 DFQATT and CDR2 SNEGSKA (reference sequence). The CDR3 totals 14 residues. The CDR3 loop is CSVEGQPSNYGYTF.

The chain joins TRBV19 to TRBJ1-5; TCRdb indicates TRBD1, and absent DNA this call remains unverified. Per germline, CDR1 LNHDA and CDR2 SQIVND (reference sequence). This CDR3 is built from 16 residues. The CDR3 here is CASSISGTGATQPQHF. Based on the CDR3 plus reference TRBV19 and TRBJ1-5, the full variable domain is DGGITQSPKYLFRKEGQNVTLSCEQNLNHDAMYWYRQDPGQGLRLIYYSQIVNDFQKGDIAEGYSVSREKKESFPLTVTSAQKNPTAFYLCASSISGTGATQPQHFGDGTRLSIL.

The chain uses TRBV29-1 and TRBJ2-1; TCRdb reports TRBD2, a call that lacks DNA to check it against. This CDR3 has 15 residues. Germline V gene sequence: CDR1 SQVTM, CDR2 ANQGSEA. The CDR3 reads CSVGRGRSSYNEQFF.

The J gene is TRBJ2-1, the V gene TRBV9; TCRdb reports TRBD1, a call that lacks DNA to check it against. Germline CDR1 reads SGDLS; CDR2 reads YYNGEE. The CDR3 has 16 residues. CDR3 in amino acids: CASSGTVAGARNEQFF.

This sequence joins TRBV6-5 and TRBJ2-1; TCRdb's D call, TRBD2, is unchecked because there is no DNA. CDR3 length: 12 residues. CDR1 and CDR2 from the germline V gene are MNHEY and SVGAGI. The CDR3 sequence: CAAGGYNEGQFF.

The J gene is TRBJ2-1, the V gene TRBV6-5; as DNA is missing, the TRBD1 call by TCRdb cannot be tested. From germline, CDR1 is MNHEY and CDR2 SVGAGI. The CDR3 is 13 residues long. The CDR3 loop is CASSYSAGQEQFF.

The V and J genes are TRBV27 and TRBJ2-7; TCRdb designates TRBD2, a call that cannot be tested without DNA. This CDR3 contains 12 residues. The germline gives CDR1 MNHEY, CDR2 SMNVEV (reference sequence). CDR3 in amino acids: CASKNGSYEQYF.

The chain employs TRBV3-1 and TRBJ2-1. The CDR3 is made up of 15 amino acids. Germline V CDR1 and CDR2: LGHDT, YNNKEL (reference sequence). CDR3 region: CASSPGWTFDDEQFF.

The chain employs TRBV29-1 and TRBJ2-1; TCRdb's D gene call, TRBD2, goes unchecked for lack of DNA. Germline values: CDR1 SQVTM, CDR2 ANQGSEA. The length of the CDR3 is 15 residues. CDR3 loop: CSVEVGQEGGNEQFF.

The chain links TRBV5-1 to TRBJ2-1; with no DNA, the TCRdb D assignment of TRBD2 cannot be verified. The CDR3 has 16 residues. Germline CDR1 reads SGHRS; CDR2 reads YFSETQ. The CDR3 loop reads CASSLGLAGLYNEQFF.

The chain joins TRBV29-1 to TRBJ2-1; TCRdb names TRBD1, which stays unverified in the absence of DNA. From germline, CDR1 is SQVTM and CDR2 ANQGSEA. The CDR3 consists of 12 residues. CDR3: CSADSGRNEQFF.

The chain carries TRBV5-5 and TRBJ1-1. The CDR3 runs to 13 residues. CDR1 is SGHKS, CDR2 YYEKEE, per germline (reference sequence). CDR3 protein: CASSLAGPTEAFF.

The CDR3 protein is CSASDSSKTYEQYF. The V call is TRBV20-1, the J call TRBJ2-7. Per the germline V gene, CDR1 is DFQATT and CDR2 is SNEGSKA (reference sequence). This CDR3 has 14 amino acids.

The rearrangement links TRBV7-2 to TRBJ1-1; TCRdb's D gene call, TRBD1, goes unchecked for lack of DNA. CDR1 and CDR2 (germline): SGHTA, FQGNSA. The length of the CDR3 is 16 residues. CDR3: CASSLRGPQGYTEAFF.

The V call is TRBV7-3, the J call TRBJ2-1; TCRdb names TRBD1, which stays unverified in the absence of DNA. CDR3 length: 16 amino acids. Per the germline V gene, CDR1 is SGHTA and CDR2 is FQGTGA. CDR3: CASSPSGAPLYNEQFF.

The chain combines TRBV6-1 with TRBJ1-4. Germline loops: CDR1 MNHNS, CDR2 SASEGT. The CDR3 extends over 15 amino acids. CDR3 protein: CASSPKEAYGEKLFF.

CDR3 in amino acids: CSVEIGTGNNEQFF. The rearrangement links TRBV29-1 to TRBJ2-1; TCRdb lists TRBD1, though no DNA is available to test this call. This CDR3 is built from 14 residues. Germline lookup yields CDR1 SQVTM and CDR2 ANQGSEA.

V usage is TRBV5-1 and J usage is TRBJ2-3. The CDR3 has 12 residues. The germline V gene has CDR1 SGHRS and CDR2 YFSETQ. CDR3 protein: CASSQTTDTQYF.

The chain is built from TRBV20-1 and TRBJ1-4. CDR1 is DFQATT and CDR2 is SNEGSKA in the germline V gene (reference sequence). The CDR3 contains 16 residues. CDR3 loop: CSARGGGLATNEKLFF.

The chain joins TRBV12-3 or TRBV12-4 to TRBJ1-1. This CDR3 contains 13 residues. The CDR3: CASGSTLGVEAFF.